Listed below are T cell receptor beta chains from one sample, sequenced in a study of blood T cell repertoires in COVID-19. Profiled with immunoSEQ multiplex PCR; TCRdb holds only in-frame clones, not every one. The sample records approximately 470,000 clones, approximately 90% being singletons. Sequences were obtained from PBMCs or T cells enriched from blood (not recorded which). These receptors all come from a young woman who had recovered from COVID-19. Each CDR3 is given with its conserved first and last residue. Each record gives: D gene, J gene, V gene, CDR3 length, CDR3 protein. A D gene is named only where the DNA matches it firmly.

D gene: TRBD1; J gene: TRBJ1-1; V gene: TRBV9; CDR3 length: 18; CDR3 protein: CASSGSGQGAVMNTEAFF
D gene: TRBD1; J gene: TRBJ2-1; V gene: TRBV5-6; CDR3 length: 17; CDR3 protein: CASSLASVGQAYNEQFF
D gene: TRBD1; J gene: TRBJ2-6; V gene: TRBV4-1; CDR3 length: 19; CDR3 protein: CASSRQGTGGASGANVLTF
D gene: NA; J gene: TRBJ1-6; V gene: TRBV28; CDR3 length: 14; CDR3 protein: CASNQNRINSPLHF
D gene: NA; J gene: TRBJ2-3; V gene: TRBV5-5; CDR3 length: 13; CDR3 protein: CAVGGTATDTQYF
D gene: NA; J gene: TRBJ1-4; V gene: TRBV12-3/TRBV12-4; CDR3 length: 13; CDR3 protein: CASSFQRDEKLFF
D gene: TRBD1; J gene: TRBJ1-5; V gene: TRBV5-8; CDR3 length: 17; CDR3 protein: CASSSRTGGYGNQPQHF
D gene: TRBD2; J gene: TRBJ2-5; V gene: TRBV19; CDR3 length: 14; CDR3 protein: CASSTRGDQETQYF
D gene: NA; J gene: TRBJ1-2; V gene: TRBV28; CDR3 length: 13; CDR3 protein: CASSPDRNYGYTF
D gene: TRBD1; J gene: TRBJ1-2; V gene: TRBV11-2; CDR3 length: 14; CDR3 protein: CASTRPWTGVGYTF
D gene: NA; J gene: TRBJ1-2; V gene: TRBV5-1; CDR3 length: 15; CDR3 protein: CASSLVGQGQDGYTF
D gene: TRBD2; J gene: TRBJ2-7; V gene: TRBV20-1; CDR3 length: 11; CDR3 protein: CSVWGGYEQYF
D gene: NA; J gene: TRBJ1-3; V gene: TRBV11-2; CDR3 length: 16; CDR3 protein: CASSLAKGLTGNTIYF
D gene: TRBD2; J gene: TRBJ2-3; V gene: TRBV6-1; CDR3 length: 16; CDR3 protein: CASSEVGGGAGDTQYF
D gene: TRBD1; J gene: TRBJ1-2; V gene: TRBV29-1; CDR3 length: 12; CDR3 protein: CSVWTGGHGYTF
D gene: NA; J gene: TRBJ2-1; V gene: TRBV5-4; CDR3 length: 15; CDR3 protein: CASSPTAVVGVEQFF
D gene: TRBD2; J gene: TRBJ2-1; V gene: TRBV28; CDR3 length: 15; CDR3 protein: CASSVLAARGGEQFF
D gene: NA; J gene: TRBJ1-3; V gene: TRBV19; CDR3 length: 15; CDR3 protein: CASSSLGGSGNTIYF
D gene: TRBD1; J gene: TRBJ1-1; V gene: TRBV25-1; CDR3 length: 11; CDR3 protein: CASRRGLEAFF
D gene: NA; J gene: TRBJ1-2; V gene: TRBV7-2; CDR3 length: 13; CDR3 protein: CASSLGQAGGYTF
D gene: NA; J gene: TRBJ2-7; V gene: TRBV7-2; CDR3 length: 13; CDR3 protein: CASSLRQSYEQYF
D gene: NA; J gene: TRBJ2-3; V gene: TRBV29-1; CDR3 length: 12; CDR3 protein: CSVGGSANTQYF
D gene: NA; J gene: TRBJ1-1; V gene: TRBV29-1; CDR3 length: 12; CDR3 protein: CSVLERDTEAFF
D gene: TRBD1; J gene: TRBJ2-1; V gene: TRBV5-1; CDR3 length: 14; CDR3 protein: CASSRDREYNEQFF
D gene: TRBD1; J gene: TRBJ2-7; V gene: TRBV12-5; CDR3 length: 15; CDR3 protein: CASGLSQTGGLEQYF
D gene: TRBD1; J gene: TRBJ1-2; V gene: TRBV6-5; CDR3 length: 13; CDR3 protein: CASSQGVGNGYTF
D gene: NA; J gene: TRBJ1-1; V gene: TRBV5-5; CDR3 length: 14; CDR3 protein: CASSHGVMNTEAFF
D gene: TRBD1; J gene: TRBJ1-2; V gene: TRBV28; CDR3 length: 15; CDR3 protein: CASNFRDRANYGYTF
D gene: NA; J gene: TRBJ1-3; V gene: TRBV23-1; CDR3 length: 17; CDR3 protein: CASSPPTGDISGNTIYF